One sample yielded the 18 T cell receptor beta chains listed below, sequenced in a study of post-analysis software for immune sequencing data. Notes on the study in general: Elevated frequency relative to controls characterized four or five TRBV segments in patients, TRBV5-6, TRBV5-1 and TRBV20-1 among them.

Every TCR beta cDNA library bore unique molecular identifiers. TCRdb passed the PCR reads through MiXCR, listing each CDR3 protein once. The table lists 700,000 to 800,000 distinct CDR3 sequences, 30% of them singletons. Antigens of these TCRs are unknown. Sequenced: blood. The receptors were gathered from a girl between 5 and 17 years old with multiple sclerosis.

This clonotype showed up just a few times. CDR3 region: CASSRSTNWNEQFF. The CDR3, as DNA: TGCGCCAGCAGCCGTTCGACTAACTGGAATGAGCAGTTCTTC. The chain couples TRBV5-1 to TRBJ2-1; a possible D gene is TRBD2 (5 bases). The CDR3 is 14 residues long. The germline gives CDR1 SGHRS, CDR2 YFSETQ. V was cut by 4 bases and J by 7 bases, with 15 bases left in between.

This clonotype has a handful of counts. The V and J genes are TRBV7-9 and TRBJ1-5; 8 positions agree with TRBD1. CDR1 and CDR2 from the germline V gene are SEHNR and FQNEAQ (reference sequence). V was clipped by 5 bases and J by 3 bases; unmatched bases: 6. The CDR3 is 15 residues long. CDR3 nucleotide sequence: TGTGCCAGCAGCAGTGGGACAGGCGACAATCAGCCCCAGCATTTT. Residues: CASSSGTGDNQPQHF.

This clonotype was observed a handful of times. The chain recombines TRBV6-2 or TRBV6-3 with TRBJ2-1, with D hard to call. CDR3 length: 14 amino acids. Germline-derived CDR1 and CDR2 are MNHEY and SVGEGT. V lost 1 base and J 6 bases, leaving 10 bases between the germline ends. The CDR3 DNA follows: TGTGCCAGCAGTTACTACCGGGCCTTCAATGAGCAGTTCTTC. As protein: CASSYYRAFNEQFF.

This clonotype was found a few times. This chain joins TRBV7-8 and TRBJ2-1, with 10 bases that match TRBD2. The germline V gene encodes CDR1 SGHVS and CDR2 FQNEAQ. V gave up 1 base and J gave up 8 bases; unmatched junction bases: 17. The CDR3 sequence is 19 residues long. CDR3 DNA: TGTGCCAGCAGCTTAGTCTGGTTGGGGACTAGCGAACTCTTGGATGAGCAGTTCTTC. Amino acid sequence: CASSLVWLGTSELLDEQFF.

This chain connects TRBV29-1 to TRBJ2-5, with 9 nucleotides matching TRBD1. This CDR3 spans 13 amino acids. The J segment lost 9 bases and the V segment lost 6 bases, leaving 11 bases of the junction unmatched. Germline loops: CDR1 SQVTM, CDR2 ANQGSEA. The CDR3 region has the DNA TGCAGCGTGGGGACAGGGCCTGAAGCGGCCCAGTACTTC. It translates to CSVGTGPEAAQYF.

This chain joins TRBV28 and TRBJ1-6; 8 nucleotides agree with TRBD1. Trimming at V came to 2 bases and at J to 8 bases, leaving 5 bases not matched to a gene. The CDR3 length is 15 residues. Per germline, CDR1 MDHEN and CDR2 SYDVKM. The DNA for the CDR3 is TGTGCCAGCAGTTTAGACCAGGGGGCCGATTCACCCCTCCACTTT. Translation gives CASSLDQGADSPLHF.

This clonotype appeared a single time. The V gene is TRBV29-1, the J gene TRBJ2-1; 7 bases fit TRBD1. The DNA end favors TRBJ2-7, so the J call may be wrong. The CDR3 is 15 residues long. From germline, CDR1 is SQVTM and CDR2 ANQGSEA. DNA for the CDR3: TGCAGCGTTGAAGATCTGAGGGACAGATTGTACGAGCAGTACTTC. Translation: CSVEDLRDRLYEQYF.

This clonotype was observed a few times. The chain has TRBV4-3 and TRBJ2-1; 7 nucleotides match TRBD2. The CDR3 has 16 residues. Germline lookup yields CDR1 LGHNA and CDR2 YSLEER. V lost 0 bases, J lost 8 bases, and 10 bases stayed unmatched. As DNA, the CDR3 is TGCGCCAGCAGCCAAGATCTGGGGGAGGGTGGCGATGAGCAGTTCTTC. Translated: CASSQDLGEGGDEQFF.

The gene calls are TRBV5-1 and TRBJ2-5, with TRBD1 matching 7 bases. With 6 bases clipped from V and 4 bases from J, the junction kept 9 bases outside the gene matches. Germline V CDR1 and CDR2: SGHRS, YFSETQ. The CDR3 has 14 amino acids. The CDR3 DNA follows: TGCGCCAGCACCTCGACAGGGTGGAGAGAGACCCAGTACTTC. Translated, it gives CASTSTGWRETQYF.

There are a few counts of this clonotype. The chain has TRBV7-2 and TRBJ2-3; 13 bases agree with TRBD2. The CDR3 consists of 18 residues. The junction had 9 bases not matched to a gene; V was cut back by 5 bases and J by 1 base. Germline V gene data show CDR1 as SGHTA and CDR2 as FQGNSA. The CDR3 nucleotides read TGTGCCAGCAGCGCGCGGAGAGGACTAGCGGGGGGCACAGATACGCAGTATTTT. Protein product: CASSARRGLAGGTDTQYF.

This clonotype was observed at least ten times. In DNA, the CDR3 is TGCAGTGCTTACACAGGGGGCGCCGTGAGACGTAATGAGCAGTTCTTC. It specifies CSAYTGGAVRRNEQFF. The chain links TRBV20-1 to TRBJ2-1; 9 bases are shared with TRBD1. J lost 7 bases, V lost 5 bases, and 15 bases had no gene match. The CDR3 is made up of 16 amino acids. Germline V gives CDR1 DFQATT, CDR2 SNEGSKA (reference sequence).

Turning to this clonotype: The junction differs from germline at one of its ends, possibly a read error. The V gene is TRBV20-1, the J gene TRBJ1-5; the match to TRBD1 covers 7 bases. The germline V gene encodes CDR1 DFQATT and CDR2 SNEGSKA (reference sequence). This CDR3 spans 13 amino acids. The CDR3: CNASSTGYQPQHF. CDR3 bases: TGCAATGCTAGCTCGACAGGGTATCAGCCCCAGCATTTT.

There are a few counts of this clonotype. J is TRBJ1-4 and V is TRBV29-1; weak D call: TRBD1 (5 bases). There are 13 residues in the CDR3. CDR1 is SQVTM and CDR2 is ANQGSEA in the germline V gene. The V and J ends lost 5 bases and 2 bases respectively, with 9 bases between them. The CDR3 reads CSVTGTTNEKLFF. Here the CDR3 DNA reads TGCAGCGTTACCGGGACCACTAATGAAAAACTGTTTTTT.

The rearrangement links TRBV12-3 or TRBV12-4 to TRBJ1-5, with 9 nucleotides matching TRBD1. Unmatched junction bases numbered 9, after V lost 5 bases and J lost 4 bases. The CDR3 sequence is 16 residues long. CDR3 DNA sequence: TGTGCCAGCAGTCCATTGATTGGGACAGGGAATCAGCCCCAGCATTTT. Amino acids: CASSPLIGTGNQPQHF.

In this sample, this clonotype turned up many times. The chain links TRBV6-6 to TRBJ2-6, with D perhaps TRBD1 (6 bases). The CDR3 loop spans 15 amino acids. Per germline, CDR1 MNHNY and CDR2 SVGAGI (reference sequence). The ends were cut back, 5 bases at V and 1 base at J, with 9 bases in the middle. CDR3 in amino acids: CASSTQGSGANVLTF. The CDR3 bases are TGTGCCAGCAGTACCCAGGGGTCTGGGGCCAACGTCCTGACTTTC.

The V call is TRBV27, the J call TRBJ1-1; unclear D gene. This CDR3 comprises 13 residues. The germline V gene encodes CDR1 MNHEY and CDR2 SMNVEV (reference sequence). Between the trimmed V and J ends, which lost 0 bases and 8 bases, there was a span of 10 bases. The CDR3 sequence is CASSLSGGIEAFF. The CDR3 nucleotides read TGTGCCAGCAGTTTATCAGGCGGGATCGAAGCTTTCTTT.

The rearrangement joins TRBV19 to TRBJ1-5, with 9 bases fitting TRBD1. V was pared by 4 bases and J by 4 bases, with 5 bases of the junction left unmatched. The length of the CDR3 is 15 residues. Per the germline V gene, CDR1 is LNHDA and CDR2 is SQIVND (reference sequence). The CDR3 protein is CASSTQGAGNQPQHF. The CDR3 nucleotides read TGTGCCAGTAGTACACAGGGGGCGGGTAATCAGCCCCAGCATTTT.

The chain links TRBV7-9 to TRBJ2-5; 8 positions match TRBD1. J lost 1 base, V lost 2 bases, and 15 bases had no gene match. The V gene's germline CDR1 is SEHNR and CDR2 FQNEAQ (reference sequence). The CDR3 spans 19 residues. Here the CDR3 DNA reads TGTGCCAGCAGCTTAAGACGGAAGTCGGGACAGGCTTTCCAAGAGACCCAGTACTTC. Its translation: CASSLRRKSGQAFQETQYF.